Each of the 8 T cell receptor beta chains below was sequenced from the same sample in a study of control samples from healthy donors and cancer patients (dated by TCRdb to about 2020). Library preparation employed the immunoSEQ multiplex PCR assay. This immuneACCESS table, as held by TCRdb, lists in-frame sequences with V and J called but not all clones. Of the missing ones, under half trace to an unresolved V gene in checked studies; the others have no known cause. Here the sample has more than 85,000 clones; 70% to 85% occur a single time. The ten largest clonotypes hold about 36% of the sample. Sequencing was performed on PBMCs. The origin of the receptors is a man aged 65 to 79 with lung cancer.

The V and J genes are TRBV12-5 and TRBJ2-5, with TRBD2 matching over 7 bases. The CDR3 runs 15 residues. CDR1 and CDR2 (germline): LGHNT, FRNRAP. V was pared by 5 bases and J by 5 bases, with 11 bases of the junction left unmatched. The CDR3 reads CASGPPGAGQETQYF. DNA for the CDR3: TGTGCTAGTGGTCCCCCAGGAGCGGGGCAGGAGACCCAGTACTTC. Drawing the rest from reference TRBV12-5 and TRBJ2-5, the complete variable domain is DARVTQTPRHKVTEMGQEVTMRCQPILGHNTVFWYRQTMMQGLELLAYFRNRAPLDDSGMPKDRFSAEMPDATLATLKIQPSEPRDSAVYFCASGPPGAGQETQYFGPGTRLLVL.

The chain uses TRBV7-9 and TRBJ2-1; 13 nucleotides agree with TRBD2. The junction had 6 bases not matched to a gene; V was cut back by 5 bases and J by 8 bases. This CDR3 is built from 15 residues. The V gene's germline CDR1 is SEHNR and CDR2 FQNEAQ (reference sequence). CDR3 protein: CASSQLAGGPDEQFF. The CDR3 coding sequence is TGTGCCAGCAGCCAACTAGCGGGGGGGCCTGATGAGCAGTTCTTC.

The CDR3 DNA is TGTGCCTGGAGGGGACAGGGGGTAGCTGGGGCCAACGTCCTGACTTTC. The encoded protein is CAWRGQGVAGANVLTF. This sequence joins TRBV30 and TRBJ2-6, with 11 nucleotides matching TRBD1. Germline loops: CDR1 GTSNPN, CDR2 SVGIG (reference sequence). V trimming: 3 bases; J trimming: 2 bases; junction bases outside the gene matches: 3. The CDR3 extends over 16 amino acids. Looking up the rest from reference TRBV30 and TRBJ2-6 gives the full variable domain: SQTIHQWPATLVQPVGSPLSLECTVEGTSNPNLYWYRQAAGRGLQLLFYSVGIGQISSEVPQNLSASRPQDRQFILSSKKLLLSDSGFYLCAWRGQGVAGANVLTFGAGSRLTVL.

CDR3 coding DNA: TGTGCCAGTAGCCTTAGCGGGGGCCGCGTGACCGGGGAGCTGTTTTTT. Translating gives CASSLSGGRVTGELFF. V is TRBV19 and J is TRBJ2-2; 9 nucleotides line up with TRBD2. Trimming took 6 bases from V and 5 from J; bases not matched to a gene: 10. The CDR3 covers 16 residues. Germline V gene lookup returns CDR1 LNHDA and CDR2 SQIVND (reference sequence).

V and J are TRBV9 and TRBJ2-1, with a possible D match to TRBD1 (6 bases). Deletions cut 0 bases from V and 5 bases from J, with 12 bases between. The CDR3 has 15 residues. CDR1 and CDR2 from the germline V gene are SGDLS and YYNGEE. DNA for the CDR3: TGTGCCAGCAGCGTAGGTAGGACAGTAAACAATGAGCAGTTCTTC. It translates to CASSVGRTVNNEQFF.

The sample holds one count of this clone. The chain combines TRBV5-1 with TRBJ1-4; maybe TRBD1 (6 bases). Germline CDR1 is SGHRS and CDR2 is YFSETQ. The V gene lost 4 bases and the J gene lost 0 bases, with 13 bases spanning the gap. The CDR3 is made up of 16 amino acids. The CDR3 DNA reads TGCGCCAGCAGCACTACACAGGGTGCAACTAATGAAAAACTGTTTTTT. Translating it yields CASSTTQGATNEKLFF.

CDR3: CASSLYRVDEQYF. For the CDR3, the DNA is TGCGCCAGCAGCTTGTACAGGGTAGACGAGCAGTACTTC. The J gene is TRBJ2-7, the V gene TRBV5-1; D may be TRBD1 (6 bases). The CDR3 extends over 13 amino acids. CDR1 SGHRS and CDR2 YFSETQ come from the germline V gene. Trimming took 1 base from V and 5 from J, leaving 10 bases between them.

This clone was picked up one time. The gene calls are TRBV6-5 and TRBJ1-2, with TRBD1 identical over 7 bases. V trimming: 5 bases; J trimming: 5 bases; junction bases outside the gene matches: 8. Germline V gene data show CDR1 as MNHEY and CDR2 as SVGAGI. The CDR3 is made up of 14 amino acids. Here the CDR3 reads CASSPDRDSYGYTF. The CDR3, as DNA: TGTGCCAGCAGTCCAGACAGGGACTCTTATGGCTACACCTTC.